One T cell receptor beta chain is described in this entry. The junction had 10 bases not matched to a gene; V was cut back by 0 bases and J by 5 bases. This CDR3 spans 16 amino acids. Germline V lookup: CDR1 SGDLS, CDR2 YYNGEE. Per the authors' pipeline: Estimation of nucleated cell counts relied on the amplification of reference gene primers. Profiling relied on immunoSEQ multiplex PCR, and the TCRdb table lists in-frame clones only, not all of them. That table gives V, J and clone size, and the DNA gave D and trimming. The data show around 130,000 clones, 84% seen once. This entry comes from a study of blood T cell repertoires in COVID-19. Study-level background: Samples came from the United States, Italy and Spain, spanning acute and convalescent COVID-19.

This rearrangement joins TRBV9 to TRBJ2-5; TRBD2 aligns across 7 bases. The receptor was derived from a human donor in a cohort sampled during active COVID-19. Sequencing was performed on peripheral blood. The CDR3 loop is CASSVGVGGVGETQYF. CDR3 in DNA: TGTGCCAGCAGCGTAGGTGTGGGAGGGGTTGGGGAGACCCAGTACTTC.